This passage covers 29 T cell receptor beta chains from one sample sequenced in a study of T cell responses to AZD1222 COVID-19 vaccine. TCRdb's table, derived via immunoSEQ multiplex PCR, lists solely in-frame clones and lacks some. The table lists about 120,000 clones, more than 70% of them singletons, with more than 9% in the top ten. The sample consisted of peripheral blood, taken on day 0 of AZD1222 vaccination. The receptors come from an adult in good health.

The chain has TRBV4-3 and TRBJ1-5; a weak D match, TRBD1 (5 bases). CDR1 is LGHNA, CDR2 YSLEER, per germline. The CDR3 runs to 15 residues. Trimming shortened V by 4 bases and J by 3 bases, and 13 bases separated the two germline ends. The CDR3 DNA sequence: TGCGCCAGCAGCCCCGGGACGCCCTTCAATCAGCCCCAGCATTTT. This translates into CASSPGTPFNQPQHF.

V gene TRBV11-3 combines with J gene TRBJ2-2, with D possibly TRBD2 on 5 matching bases. This CDR3 is 18 amino acids long. Germline CDR1 and CDR2: SGHNT and YENEEA. V lost 5 bases and J lost 3, with 22 bases in between. CDR3 sequence (DNA): TGTGCCAGCAGCGACCGCTACGGACCCGGCGGGTACACCGGGGAGCTGTTTTTT. It translates to CASSDRYGPGGYTGELFF. The entire variable domain, with the rest obtained from reference TRBV11-3 and TRBJ2-2, is as follows: EAGVVQSPRYKIIEKKQPVAFWCNPISGHNTLYWYLQNLGQGPELLIRYENEEAVDDSQLPKDRFSAERLKGVDSTLKIQPAELGDSAVYLCASSDRYGPGGYTGELFFGEGSRLTVL.

The rearrangement joins TRBV5-6 to TRBJ1-1, with D possibly TRBD1 on 6 matching bases. The CDR3 consists of 14 residues. Looked up from germline, CDR1 is SGHDT and CDR2 is YYEEEE. With 4 bases removed from V and 5 bases from J, the gap between germline ends came to 15 bases. In DNA, the CDR3 is TGTGCCAGCAGCCCCCTTTGGGGGCGAACTGAAGCTTTCTTT. It specifies CASSPLWGRTEAFF.

This clone was recorded only once. The chain combines TRBV28 with TRBJ1-4; maybe TRBD1 (5 bases). CDR3 size: 13 residues. Trimming removed 3 bases at V and 6 bases at J, with 8 bases between. Per germline, CDR1 MDHEN and CDR2 SYDVKM. The chain's CDR3 is CASSFPGHEKLFF. Written as DNA, the CDR3 is TGTGCCAGCAGTTTCCCGGGGCATGAAAAACTGTTTTTT.

V usage is TRBV5-8 and J usage is TRBJ1-1; tentative D call: TRBD1 (5 bases). Germline CDR1 and CDR2: SGHTS and YDEGEE. The germline V and J ends were trimmed by 1 base and 1 base, with 11 bases remaining between them. CDR3 length: 15 residues. CDR3 DNA: TGTGCCAGCAGCTTGACAGGACTATCGAACACTGAAGCTTTCTTT. Its translation is CASSLTGLSNTEAFF.

The chain has TRBV28 and TRBJ1-2, with 7 bases fitting TRBD1. Trimming removed 1 base from V and 8 bases from J; junction bases left unmatched: 4. This CDR3 region has 13 residues. Germline V gene data show CDR1 as MDHEN and CDR2 as SYDVKM. The CDR3 here is CASSLSQGEGYTF. The CDR3 DNA sequence: TGTGCCAGCAGTTTATCCCAGGGGGAGGGCTACACCTTC.

The chain links TRBV7-8 to TRBJ1-6; 8 bases are shared with TRBD1. Germline V gene sequence: CDR1 SGHVS, CDR2 FQNEAQ. Trimming removed 1 base from V and 10 bases from J; junction bases left unmatched: 9. The CDR3 is 16 amino acids. CDR3 in amino acids: CASSLGRGLYYSPLHF. CDR3 nucleotides: TGTGCCAGCAGCTTAGGCAGGGGGCTATATTACTCACCCCTCCACTTT.

This chain links TRBV29-1 with TRBJ2-7; a weak D match, TRBD2 (6 bases). CDR3 length: 13 amino acids. V was cut by 5 bases and J by 2 bases, with 13 bases left in between. Germline CDR1 and CDR2: SQVTM and ANQGSEA. In DNA, the CDR3 is TGCAGCGTTACCGGGACTCCTCCCTACGAGCAGTACTTC. It yields the protein CSVTGTPPYEQYF.

This clone was seen once. The CDR3 nucleotides are TGTGCCACCAGTGAACGGACTAGCGGGAGTAACGAGCAGTACTTC. This sequence encodes CATSERTSGSNEQYF. The chain is built from TRBV24-1 and TRBJ2-7; 13 bases align to TRBD2. Trimming cost V 4 bases and J 5 bases; bases outside gene matches: 4. From germline, CDR1 is KGHDR and CDR2 SFDVKD. The CDR3 has 15 amino acids.

The chain is built from TRBV5-5 and TRBJ2-1, with TRBD2 as a possible D gene (6 bases). CDR3 size: 11 residues. Germline V CDR1 and CDR2: SGHKS, YYEKEE (reference sequence). The V and J ends lost 1 base and 15 bases respectively, with 11 bases between them. CDR3 sequence reads: CASSLIGDWFF. DNA of the CDR3: TGTGCCAGCAGCTTGATCGGGGACTGGTTCTTC.

The chain combines TRBV7-8 with TRBJ2-5, with D possibly being TRBD2 (6 bases). CDR1 and CDR2 (germline): SGHVS, FQNEAQ. The CDR3 consists of 15 residues. The V gene lost 4 bases and the J gene lost 9 bases, with 21 bases spanning the gap. The CDR3 is CASSWAGSSGLAQYF. DNA for the CDR3: TGTGCCAGCAGCTGGGCCGGGAGTTCAGGACTGGCCCAGTACTTC.

This sequence joins TRBV28 and TRBJ2-7, with D maybe TRBD2 (5 bases). The V gene lost 6 bases and the J gene lost 2 bases, with 17 bases spanning the gap. From germline, CDR1 is MDHEN and CDR2 SYDVKM. There are 15 residues in the CDR3. The CDR3 loop is CASRRGLSGAYEQYF. The CDR3 coding sequence is TGTGCCAGCAGGCGAGGACTCTCTGGGGCCTACGAGCAGTACTTC. The full variable domain, its missing parts supplied by reference TRBV28 and TRBJ2-7, is DVKVTQSSRYLVKRTGEKVFLECVQDMDHENMFWYRQDPGLGLRLIYFSYDVKMKEKGDIPEGYSVSREKKERFSLILESASTNQTSMYLCASRRGLSGAYEQYFGPGTRLTVT.

The chain is built from TRBV6-5 and TRBJ2-2; D is unclear. Germline V CDR1 and CDR2: MNHEY, SVGAGI. This CDR3 has 12 residues. V lost 6 bases, J lost 4 bases, and 6 bases lay in between. CDR3 coding DNA: TGTGCCAGCAGACGATTCACCGGGGAGCTGTTTTTT. Its translation: CASRRFTGELFF.

This clone was picked up a small number of times. The rearrangement joins TRBV6-1 to TRBJ2-1, with a weak D call TRBD1 (7 bases). This CDR3 is built from 16 residues. V was trimmed by 2 bases and J by 4 bases, leaving 15 bases between them. In germline, CDR1 is MNHNS, CDR2 SASEGT. The CDR3 coding sequence is TGTGCCAGCAGTGAACGTCGGCGGGGACAGTACAATGAGCAGTTCTTC. As protein: CASSERRRGQYNEQFF.

The V gene is TRBV5-6, the J gene TRBJ2-5; a possible D gene is TRBD2 (5 bases). V lost 0 bases and J 4 bases, leaving 10 bases between the germline ends. The CDR3 is 14 residues long. The germline V gene encodes CDR1 SGHDT and CDR2 YYEEEE. The CDR3 DNA follows: TGTGCCAGCAGCTTGGGAGGGTGGGGAGAGACCCAGTACTTC. Amino acids: CASSLGGWGETQYF.

The V gene is TRBV9, the J gene TRBJ2-2; D assignment may be TRBD1 or TRBD2 (5 bases each). This CDR3 region has 16 residues. Trimming removed 0 bases at V and 0 bases at J, with 9 bases between. Germline V lookup: CDR1 SGDLS, CDR2 YYNGEE. CDR3 DNA sequence: TGTGCCAGCAGCGTAGCCGGGACGACGAACACCGGGGAGCTGTTTTTT. Translating it yields CASSVAGTTNTGELFF.

This chain links TRBV27 with TRBJ1-2; TRBD1 might be the D (5 bases). The CDR3 loop spans 12 amino acids. With 5 bases removed from V and 8 bases from J, the gap between germline ends came to 12 bases. Germline CDR1 and CDR2: MNHEY and SMNVEV (reference sequence). The CDR3 loop is CASSTLRDGYTF. In nucleotides, the CDR3 is TGTGCCAGCAGTACCCTCCGGGACGGCTACACCTTC.

The V call is TRBV9, the J call TRBJ2-1; the D gene is possibly TRBD1 (6 bases). The V end was cut by 4 bases, the J end by 2 bases, with 10 bases between. This CDR3 contains 14 residues. Germline-derived CDR1 and CDR2 are SGDLS and YYNGEE. CDR3 in DNA: TGTGCCAGCAGCCCAGGGGCCACCTACAATGAGCAGTTCTTC. The encoded protein is CASSPGATYNEQFF.

The genes are TRBV7-9 and TRBJ2-1; weak D call: TRBD1 (5 bases). CDR3 length: 16 amino acids. Looked up from germline, CDR1 is SEHNR and CDR2 is FQNEAQ (reference sequence). V was cut by 4 bases and J by 0 bases, with 13 bases left in between. In DNA, the CDR3 is TGTGCCAGCAGCTCCCAGGGATTAACCTCCTACAATGAGCAGTTCTTC. Translated, it gives CASSSQGLTSYNEQFF.

The gene calls are TRBV5-1 and TRBJ1-3, with a tentative D call TRBD1 (6 bases). Deletions cut 4 bases from V and 0 bases from J, with 11 bases between. The CDR3 is made up of 15 amino acids. The germline V gene encodes CDR1 SGHRS and CDR2 YFSETQ. Here the CDR3 reads CASSPSDSSGNTIYF. The CDR3 nucleotides read TGCGCCAGCAGCCCCTCGGACAGCTCTGGAAACACCATATATTTT. Complete variable domain (other parts from reference TRBV5-1 and TRBJ1-3): KAGVTQTPRYLIKTRGQQVTLSCSPISGHRSVSWYQQTPGQGLQFLFEYFSETQRNKGNFPGRFSGRQFSNSRSEMNVSTLELGDSALYLCASSPSDSSGNTIYFGEGSWLTVV.

Only a few counts were recorded for this clone. The chain recombines TRBV7-9 with TRBJ2-7, with D unclear. The CDR3 is 12 residues long. V lost 0 bases and J lost 5, with 5 bases in between. CDR1 and CDR2 from the germline V gene are SEHNR and FQNEAQ (reference sequence). The CDR3, as DNA: TGTGCCAGCAGCTTAGCAGGACACGAGCAGTACTTC. Its protein product is CASSLAGHEQYF.

V and J are TRBV5-4 and TRBJ1-1, with 10 bases identical to TRBD1. The CDR3 sequence is 14 residues long. The junction had 3 bases not matched to a gene; V was cut back by 3 bases and J by 4 bases. CDR1 SGHNT and CDR2 YYREEE come from the germline V gene (reference sequence). CDR3 sequence (DNA): TGTGCCAGCAGCTGGGACAGGGGAGGCACTGAAGCTTTCTTT. Its translation: CASSWDRGGTEAFF.

J is TRBJ2-7 and V is TRBV18; 7 bases match TRBD1. V lost 2 bases to trimming and J lost 6 bases; unmatched junction nucleotides: 7. The CDR3 sequence is 14 residues long. Germline V CDR1 and CDR2: KGHSH, LQKENI. CDR3 in amino acids: CASSPKQGNGEQYF. The DNA of the CDR3 is TGTGCCAGCTCACCAAAACAGGGGAACGGCGAGCAGTACTTC.

V usage is TRBV11-3 and J usage is TRBJ2-3; no firm D call. The V gene lost 4 bases and the J gene lost 7 bases, with 18 bases spanning the gap. There are 15 residues in the CDR3. Germline CDR1 is SGHNT and CDR2 is YENEEA. The CDR3 region is CASSSSEANHHTQYF. The CDR3 nucleotides are TGTGCCAGCAGCTCCTCGGAAGCGAACCATCATACGCAGTATTTT.

The rearrangement links TRBV5-1 to TRBJ1-3, with a weak D call TRBD1 (5 bases). The length of the CDR3 is 14 residues. V was shortened by 3 bases and J by 0 bases, with 7 bases between the two germline ends. CDR1 is SGHRS, CDR2 YFSETQ, per germline. Here the CDR3 reads CASSSQGSGNTIYF. The CDR3 DNA sequence: TGCGCCAGCAGCTCCCAGGGCTCTGGAAACACCATATATTTT.

This clone was picked up one time. The chain links TRBV11-3 to TRBJ1-3, with a possible D match to TRBD1 (6 bases). Trimming left V 1 base short and J 3 bases short, with 22 bases between. CDR1 is SGHNT, CDR2 YENEEA, per germline. There are 19 residues in the CDR3. The CDR3 bases are TGTGCCAGCAGCTTAGTAGCCCTCCGGACAGAAGAAAATGGAAACACCATATATTTT. It encodes CASSLVALRTEENGNTIYF.

This clone has more than one count but fewer than ten. The chain employs TRBV27 and TRBJ1-2; D uncertain. Per germline, CDR1 MNHEY and CDR2 SMNVEV (reference sequence). The length of the CDR3 is 13 residues. With 5 bases removed from V and 4 bases from J, the gap between germline ends came to 11 bases. The CDR3 reads CASSPRAGYGYTF. CDR3 DNA sequence: TGTGCCAGCAGTCCTAGGGCCGGCTATGGCTACACCTTC.

The CDR3 sequence: CASSLGAGGLGNQPQHF. The CDR3 region has the DNA TGTGCCAGCAGCTTAGGGGCAGGGGGCTTGGGCAATCAGCCCCAGCATTTT. This chain connects TRBV7-2 to TRBJ1-5; TRBD1 agrees at 8 bases. Looked up from germline, CDR1 is SGHTA and CDR2 is FQGNSA. V lost 1 base and J lost 2; bases outside the gene matches: 7. This CDR3 is built from 17 residues.

The chain carries TRBV28 and TRBJ2-3; D possibly corresponds to TRBD2 (5 bases). Trimming cost V 7 bases and J 2 bases, with 10 bases left between them. The length of the CDR3 is 13 residues. Germline values: CDR1 MDHEN, CDR2 SYDVKM. This CDR3 reads CASKGSDTDTQYF. The CDR3 DNA is TGTGCCAGCAAAGGTAGCGACACAGATACGCAGTATTTT.